Following are 17 T cell receptor beta chains from one sample sequenced in a study of blood T cell repertoires in COVID-19. Profiling relied on immunoSEQ multiplex PCR, and the TCRdb table lists in-frame clones only, not all of them. Of some 250,000 clones listed, 80% to 90% are singletons. Sequenced material: peripheral blood. These receptors were taken from a man aged 40-55 years with active or convalescent COVID-19.

This chain connects TRBV11-3 to TRBJ2-1; 9 nucleotides line up with TRBD1. The V segment lost 3 bases and the J segment 7 bases; nucleotides outside the gene matches: 10. The CDR3 length is 16 residues. The V gene's germline CDR1 is SGHNT and CDR2 YENEEA. CDR3: CASSLATGGAGNEQFF. The CDR3 coding sequence is TGTGCCAGCAGCTTGGCCACAGGGGGCGCGGGGAATGAGCAGTTCTTC.

This sequence joins TRBV9 and TRBJ2-5, with 8 bases lining up with TRBD2. Germline V CDR1 and CDR2: SGDLS, YYNGEE. Trimming removed 0 bases from V and 7 bases from J; junction bases left unmatched: 11. The CDR3 totals 16 residues. The CDR3 here is CASSVGAGALSGTQYF. The CDR3 DNA is TGTGCCAGCAGCGTAGGAGCGGGGGCGCTTTCTGGGACCCAGTACTTC.

As to this clone: Different DNA sequences within this sample yield the same CDR3. J is TRBJ2-7 and V is TRBV6-5, with 7 bases identical to TRBD1. The J segment lost 3 bases and the V segment lost 0 bases, leaving 2 bases of the junction unmatched. This CDR3 contains 14 residues. Germline assignment: CDR1 MNHEY and CDR2 SVGAGI. In nucleotides, the CDR3 is TGTGCCAGCAGTTACTCCCGGGACAGCTACGAGCAGTACTTC. It yields the protein CASSYSRDSYEQYF.

This clone was observed a handful of times. V is TRBV14 and J is TRBJ2-6, with D uncertain. The CDR3 loop spans 17 amino acids. Looked up from germline, CDR1 is SGHDN and CDR2 is FVKESK. Trimming shortened V by 0 bases and J by 4 bases, and 13 bases separated the two germline ends. CDR3 amino acids: CASSQEEWVAGANVLTF. The CDR3 nucleotides read TGTGCCAGCAGCCAAGAGGAGTGGGTGGCCGGGGCCAACGTCCTGACTTTC.

V is TRBV30 and J is TRBJ2-5, with D unclear. V lost 2 bases, J lost 9 bases, and 13 bases lay in between. CDR1 GTSNPN and CDR2 SVGIG come from the germline V gene (reference sequence). The CDR3 covers 12 residues. CDR3 DNA sequence: TGTGCCTGGAGTCCCCCGGGTACGGCCCAGTACTTC. This sequence encodes CAWSPPGTAQYF.

The chain couples TRBV10-2 to TRBJ2-7; TRBD2 aligns across 15 bases. Germline CDR1 WSHSY, CDR2 SAAADI. The trim removed 6 bases at V and 2 bases at J, leaving 2 bases unmatched. The length of the CDR3 is 15 residues. The CDR3 bases are TGCGCCAGCAGGGGACTAGCGGGGGGTACCTACGAGCAGTACTTC. It yields the protein CASRGLAGGTYEQYF.

This clone was picked up a small number of times. The chain uses TRBV29-1 and TRBJ2-6, with TRBD1 matching over 9 bases. CDR1 is SQVTM, CDR2 ANQGSEA, per germline. V lost 5 bases, J lost 4 bases, and 9 bases stayed unmatched. CDR3 length: 16 residues. The CDR3 nucleotides read TGCAGCGTTTCGGGACAGGGTCTTTTCGGGGCCAACGTCCTGACTTTC. This encodes CSVSGQGLFGANVLTF.

This chain uses TRBV11-2 with TRBJ1-6; D is ambiguous. The CDR3 contains 13 residues. V lost 7 bases and J lost 9, with 13 bases in between. CDR1 is SGHAT and CDR2 is FQNNGV in the germline V gene. The CDR3 reads CASIGVNPSPLHF. Here the CDR3 DNA reads TGTGCCAGCATCGGGGTGAACCCTTCACCCCTCCACTTT.

The CDR3 region is CASSFDRGRYYEQYF. In DNA form, the CDR3 reads TGTGCCAGCAGCTTTGACAGGGGGAGATACTACGAGCAGTACTTC. The rearrangement links TRBV7-2 to TRBJ2-7; 9 bases align to TRBD1. Per the germline V gene, CDR1 is SGHTA and CDR2 is FQGNSA. The CDR3 is 15 residues long. With V trimmed by 3 bases and J by 3 bases, 6 bases remained unmatched.

The J gene is TRBJ1-5, the V gene TRBV19; the match to TRBD1 covers 7 bases. V shed 5 bases and J 0 bases; nucleotides not matched to a gene: 7. The CDR3 consists of 16 residues. Germline CDR1 LNHDA, CDR2 SQIVND (reference sequence). CDR3 sequence: CASSSNRQGSNQPQHF. The CDR3 DNA sequence: TGTGCCAGTAGTTCCAACCGACAGGGTAGCAATCAGCCCCAGCATTTT. Based on the CDR3 plus reference TRBV19 and TRBJ1-5, the full variable domain is DGGITQSPKYLFRKEGQNVTLSCEQNLNHDAMYWYRQDPGQGLRLIYYSQIVNDFQKGDIAEGYSVSREKKESFPLTVTSAQKNPTAFYLCASSSNRQGSNQPQHFGDGTRLSIL.

This chain uses TRBV6-5 with TRBJ2-1; D may be TRBD2 (6 bases). CDR3 length equals 12 residues. V was cut by 6 bases and J by 4 bases, with 7 bases left in between. CDR1 MNHEY and CDR2 SVGAGI come from the germline V gene. The CDR3 DNA is TGTGCCAGCAGGGGGACTTACAATGAGCAGTTCTTC. Translating it yields CASRGTYNEQFF.

The J gene is TRBJ1-2, the V gene TRBV28, with unresolved D. The CDR3 runs 13 residues. V lost 7 bases and J lost 7, with 16 bases in between. Germline V CDR1 and CDR2: MDHEN, SYDVKM. The CDR3 DNA is TGTGCCAGCACCACGGGCGGGGTAGGTGGCTACACCTTC. Residues: CASTTGGVGGYTF.

The chain links TRBV7-9 to TRBJ1-6; 7 positions match TRBD1. Trimming cost V 1 base and J 8 bases; bases outside gene matches: 2. This CDR3 is built from 14 residues. The germline V gene has CDR1 SEHNR and CDR2 FQNEAQ (reference sequence). For the CDR3, the DNA is TGTGCCAGCAGCTTAGGACAGGGTTATTCACCCCTCCACTTT. It is translated as CASSLGQGYSPLHF.

The gene calls are TRBV30 and TRBJ1-4; 8 nucleotides align to TRBD1. The CDR3 totals 14 residues. J lost 5 bases, V lost 5 bases, and 7 bases had no gene match. Germline CDR1 GTSNPN, CDR2 SVGIG (reference sequence). The DNA of the CDR3 is TGTGCCTGGGGGAAAACAGGGGGAAATGAAAAACTGTTTTTT. Protein: CAWGKTGGNEKLFF.

The chain carries TRBV4-3 and TRBJ2-1; D may be TRBD2 (5 bases). The germline V gene has CDR1 LGHNA and CDR2 YSLEER. V gave up 4 bases and J gave up 6 bases, with 7 bases separating them. The CDR3 covers 12 residues. The CDR3 nucleotides read TGCGCCAGCAGCCCTAGCCCCAATGAGCAGTTCTTC. Amino acid sequence: CASSPSPNEQFF.

A few counts support this clone. This rearrangement joins TRBV11-2 to TRBJ1-2; D is uncertain. Germline lookup yields CDR1 SGHAT and CDR2 FQNNGV. Trimming took off 1 base at V and 4 bases at J, with 13 bases between the two ends. The CDR3 contains 15 residues. The chain's CDR3 is CASSLAGYVGYGYTF. Written as DNA, the CDR3 is TGTGCCAGCAGCTTAGCGGGGTATGTTGGCTATGGCTACACCTTC.

The chain joins TRBV10-3 to TRBJ2-3, with TRBD2 matching 14 bases. Germline values: CDR1 ENHRY, CDR2 SYGVKD. Losses at the gene ends were 6 bases for V and 8 bases for J; bases not matched to a gene: 4. CDR3 length: 14 amino acids. For the CDR3, the DNA is TGTGCCATCAGGCCGGGACTAGCGGGAGCTACGCAGTATTTT. This codes for CAIRPGLAGATQYF.